The rows below give T cell receptor beta chains drawn from one sample of a study of blood T cell repertoires in COVID-19. Generated by immunoSEQ multiplex PCR, the TCRdb table keeps only in-frame clones and is missing some. The sample consists of about 240,000 clones, about 84% of them appearing once. The sample comprised peripheral blood. Every receptor here comes from a man older than 75 with acute or convalescent COVID-19. Each CDR3 is given with its conserved first and last residue. D genes are given only for firm matches. Rows may omit the clone size; those that give it use once, few, many or a size class.

J: TRBJ1-1; size: once; V: TRBV3-1/TRBV3-2; D: .; CDR3: CASSPTVLTEAFF; DNA: TGTGCCAGCAGCCCCACAGTGTTAACTGAAGCTTTCTTT
J: TRBJ1-2; size: .; V: TRBV28; D: .; CDR3: CASSLLRAQSYGYTF; DNA: TGTGCCAGCAGTTTATTGAGGGCCCAAAGCTATGGCTACACCTTC
J: TRBJ1-4; size: .; V: TRBV27; D: TRBD1; CDR3: CASMDRAEKLFF; DNA: TGTGCCAGCATGGACAGGGCTGAAAAACTGTTTTTT
J: TRBJ1-2; size: once; V: TRBV28; D: TRBD1; CDR3: CASSSETGARGNYGYTF; DNA: TGTGCCAGCAGTTCTGAGACAGGGGCTCGCGGTAACTATGGCTACACCTTC
J: TRBJ2-1; size: .; V: TRBV14; D: TRBD1; CDR3: CASSQERTGSYNEQFF; DNA: TGTGCCAGCAGCCAAGAAAGGACAGGGAGCTACAATGAGCAGTTCTTC
J: TRBJ1-5; size: .; V: TRBV6-1; D: .; CDR3: CASSEMGLRQPQHF; DNA: TGTGCCAGCAGTGAAATGGGGCTTCGGCAGCCCCAGCATTTT
J: TRBJ2-5; size: .; V: TRBV28; D: .; CDR3: CASSLSDRKETQYF; DNA: TGTGCCAGCAGTTTATCTGACAGGAAAGAGACCCAGTACTTC
J: TRBJ2-5; size: .; V: TRBV5-1; D: TRBD2; CDR3: CASSLEGLAGGPQYF; DNA: TGCGCCAGCAGCTTGGAGGGACTAGCGGGAGGGCCCCAGTACTTC
J: TRBJ1-5; size: .; V: TRBV6-1; D: .; CDR3: CASSGALSNQPQHF; DNA: TGTGCCAGCAGTGGAGCTCTTAGCAATCAGCCCCAGCATTTT
J: TRBJ1-1; size: few; V: TRBV28; D: .; CDR3: CASRERHGLLNTEAFF; DNA: TGTGCCAGCAGGGAGCGGCACGGGTTGTTGAACACTGAAGCTTTCTTT
J: TRBJ2-5; size: .; V: TRBV2; D: TRBD2; CDR3: CASSAQRGGQETQYF; DNA: TGTGCCAGCAGTGCCCAGCGGGGGGGCCAAGAGACCCAGTACTTC
J: TRBJ1-2; size: few; V: TRBV7-9; D: .; CDR3: CASSLLQAFYGYTF; DNA: TGTGCCAGCAGCTTGTTACAGGCGTTCTATGGCTACACCTTC
J: TRBJ1-4; size: .; V: TRBV7-9; D: .; CDR3: CASSLDSQANEKLFF; DNA: TGTGCCAGCAGCTTAGATTCTCAGGCTAATGAAAAACTGTTTTTT
J: TRBJ2-2; size: .; V: TRBV3-1/TRBV3-2; D: TRBD2; CDR3: CASSPYGGVNTGELFF; DNA: TGTGCCAGCAGCCCTTACGGGGGGGTAAACACCGGGGAGCTGTTTTTT
J: TRBJ2-4; size: .; V: TRBV29-1; D: .; CDR3: CSRKGGEAKNIQYF; DNA: TGCAGCAGAAAGGGCGGGGAAGCCAAAAACATTCAGTACTTC
J: TRBJ1-4; size: few; V: TRBV6-5; D: .; CDR3: CASGEVYEKLFF; DNA: TGTGCCAGCGGGGAGGTGTATGAAAAACTGTTTTTT
J: TRBJ1-1; size: .; V: TRBV29-1; D: .; CDR3: CSVGMLGTVMVGTEAFF; DNA: TGCAGCGTGGGGATGCTGGGGACTGTTATGGTGGGCACTGAAGCTTTCTTT
J: TRBJ1-2; size: .; V: TRBV5-1; D: .; CDR3: CASSLEGHLNYGYTF; DNA: TGCGCCAGCAGCTTGGAGGGACATCTAAACTATGGCTACACCTTC
J: TRBJ1-2; size: .; V: TRBV28; D: .; CDR3: CASSLPTAGYTF; DNA: TGTGCCAGCAGTTTACCAACAGCTGGCTACACCTTC
J: TRBJ1-5; size: .; V: TRBV2; D: TRBD1; CDR3: CASSWTGVGNQPQHF; DNA: TGTGCCAGCAGCTGGACAGGGGTGGGCAATCAGCCCCAGCATTTT
J: TRBJ2-3; size: .; V: TRBV24-1; D: .; CDR3: CATSDHRTVTDTQYF; DNA: TGTGCCACCAGTGACCACCGGACAGTCACAGATACGCAGTATTTT
J: TRBJ2-6; size: few; V: TRBV3-1/TRBV3-2; D: TRBD2; CDR3: CASSQGGGPPGANVLTF; DNA: TGTGCCAGCAGCCAAGGGGGAGGGCCGCCTGGGGCCAACGTCCTGACTTTC
J: TRBJ1-2; size: .; V: TRBV29-1; D: TRBD1; CDR3: CSADRGGHGYTF; DNA: TGCAGCGCAGACAGGGGAGGCCATGGCTACACCTTC